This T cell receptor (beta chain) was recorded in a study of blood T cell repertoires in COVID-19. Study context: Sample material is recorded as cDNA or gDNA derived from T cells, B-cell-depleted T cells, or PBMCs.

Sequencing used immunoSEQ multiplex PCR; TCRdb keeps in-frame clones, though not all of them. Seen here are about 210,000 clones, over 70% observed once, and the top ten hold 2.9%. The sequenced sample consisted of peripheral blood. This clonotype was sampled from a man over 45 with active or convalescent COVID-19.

In DNA form, the CDR3 reads TGTGCCAGCAGTCCCGCACAGGGGATGGCCGGGGAGCTGTTTTTT. Protein sequence: CASSPAQGMAGELFF. V usage is TRBV27 and J usage is TRBJ2-2, with TRBD1 matching over 7 bases. The germline gives CDR1 MNHEY, CDR2 SMNVEV (reference sequence). The CDR3 covers 15 residues. The V gene end was trimmed by 5 bases and the J gene end by 6 bases; junction bases not matched to a gene: 9.